These 32 T cell receptor beta chains originate from one sample sequenced in a study of metastatic and nonmetastatic thyroid tumors. Thyroid surgery had not been preceded by any treatment in any patient. TCRdb redid the clone calls on the PCR reads using MiXCR. Seen here are roughly 71,000 clones, roughly 18% observed once, and the top ten hold roughly 13%. The material sequenced was blood. These receptors all come from a female donor with papillary thyroid cancer or a benign thyroid nodule (not recorded which). Some clones in this sample may be carry-over from other donors' samples.

Many counts were recorded for this clone. This rearrangement joins TRBV28 to TRBJ2-3; 8 bases are shared with TRBD1. Germline CDR1 reads MDHEN; CDR2 reads SYDVKM. The CDR3 is 14 residues long. With 5 bases clipped from V and 4 bases from J, the junction kept 5 bases outside the gene matches. The CDR3 bases are TGTGCCAGCAGTCCAGGGGGCAGATCAGATACGCAGTATTTT. Translation gives CASSPGGRSDTQYF.

The J gene is TRBJ1-1, the V gene TRBV18; D remains unclear. The CDR3 spans 12 residues. Trimming pared 6 bases from V and 5 bases from J, leaving 10 bases between. Germline-derived CDR1 and CDR2 are KGHSH and LQKENI. The CDR3 protein is CASSLGRTEAFF. The CDR3, as DNA: TGTGCCAGCTCGTTGGGGAGAACTGAAGCTTTCTTT.

This chain links TRBV6-1 with TRBJ2-3, with 8 bases lining up with TRBD1. The CDR3 extends over 15 amino acids. From germline, CDR1 is MNHNS and CDR2 SASEGT. Unmatched junction bases numbered 6, after V lost 7 bases and J lost 0 bases. DNA of the CDR3: TGTGCCAGCACCGACAGGGGCCTTAGCACAGATACGCAGTATTTT. Encoded protein: CASTDRGLSTDTQYF.

This clone has just a few counts. This may stem from a read error, because a much larger clone lies one nucleotide away. The chain carries TRBV29-1 and TRBJ1-2, with TRBD1 as a possible D gene (6 bases). The CDR3 spans 12 residues. The germline V and J ends were trimmed by 1 base and 8 bases, with 11 bases remaining between them. Germline CDR1 SQVTM, CDR2 ANQGSEA. The CDR3 is CSVEGPDRGYTF. The CDR3 bases are TGCAGCGTTGAAGGTCCCGACAGGGGCTACACCTTC.

Ten or more counts support this clone. V is TRBV7-9 and J is TRBJ1-4; D is unresolved. With 3 bases removed from V and 4 bases from J, the gap between germline ends came to 9 bases. CDR3 length: 14 residues. Germline CDR1 is SEHNR and CDR2 is FQNEAQ (reference sequence). The CDR3 loop reads CASSFRSYNEKLFF. DNA of the CDR3: TGTGCCAGCAGCTTCCGGAGCTATAATGAAAAACTGTTTTTT.

This clone was found many times. The identical CDR3 is also encoded by other nucleotide sequences in the sample. The chain links TRBV4-2 to TRBJ1-1; possible D gene TRBD1, 5 bases. Looked up from germline, CDR1 is LGHNA and CDR2 is YNFKEQ. V dropped 1 base and J dropped 1 base, with 7 bases sitting between them. The CDR3 is made up of 14 amino acids. CDR3 protein: CASSQGGGNTEAFF. The CDR3 bases are TGTGCCAGCAGCCAAGGGGGGGGGAACACTGAAGCTTTCTTT.

This clone was counted at least ten times. The chain couples TRBV28 to TRBJ2-7, with 8 bases identical to TRBD1. Germline V gene sequence: CDR1 MDHEN, CDR2 SYDVKM. This CDR3 is 14 amino acids long. V lost 5 bases, J lost 3 bases, and 6 bases stayed unmatched. CDR3: CASSLRGLIYEQYF. The CDR3 DNA reads TGTGCCAGCAGTCTCAGGGGGCTGATCTACGAGCAGTACTTC.

This sequence joins TRBV5-1 and TRBJ2-7, with no clear D. The CDR3 has 14 amino acids. Trimming left V 1 base short and J 1 base short, with 9 bases between. CDR1 is SGHRS, CDR2 YFSETQ, per germline. The CDR3 region is CASSLSRLSYEQYF. DNA for the CDR3: TGCGCCAGCAGCTTGAGCAGGTTATCCTACGAGCAGTACTTC.

This clone was observed at least ten times. The chain has TRBV29-1 and TRBJ2-7; D possibly corresponds to TRBD1 (7 bases). This CDR3 is 15 amino acids long. Germline V gene sequence: CDR1 SQVTM, CDR2 ANQGSEA. V shed 2 bases and J shed 6 bases, with 20 bases lying between them. The CDR3: CSVELTGRTLSEQYF. CDR3 bases: TGCAGCGTTGAATTGACAGGGAGGACTTTATCCGAGCAGTACTTC.

The chain is built from TRBV11-1 and TRBJ2-3; D is undetermined. V lost 3 bases, J lost 3 bases, and 16 bases lay in between. The CDR3 is 16 amino acids. Germline V CDR1 and CDR2: SGHAT, FQDESV (reference sequence). The DNA of the CDR3 is TGTGCCAGCAGCTTTACTCTTGGAGAGGAGACAGATACGCAGTATTTT. It encodes CASSFTLGEETDTQYF.

This clone was counted only a few times. The chain links TRBV30 to TRBJ1-2; 8 nucleotides line up with TRBD1. The CDR3 extends over 13 amino acids. The V gene end was trimmed by 5 bases and the J gene end by 4 bases; junction bases not matched to a gene: 6. Germline V lookup: CDR1 GTSNPN, CDR2 SVGIG (reference sequence). Here the CDR3 reads CAWQDRVPYGYTF. The CDR3 DNA follows: TGTGCCTGGCAGGACAGGGTCCCCTATGGCTACACCTTC.

This clone was picked up a small number of times. A read error may be the cause here, since a much bigger clone is one base away. This chain uses TRBV18 with TRBJ2-5; D possibly corresponds to TRBD2 (6 bases). The CDR3 runs to 14 residues. Germline-derived CDR1 and CDR2 are KGHSH and LQKENI. CDR3 nucleotide sequence: TGTGCCAGCTCACCTGCTAGCGCCCGGGAGACCCGGTACTTC. Translation: CASSPASARETRYF.

V gene TRBV28 combines with J gene TRBJ1-2; 7 bases match TRBD1. Germline trimming cut 2 bases from V and 4 bases from J; bases unmatched to any gene: 4. CDR1 MDHEN and CDR2 SYDVKM come from the germline V gene. The CDR3 sequence is 14 residues long. Written as DNA, the CDR3 is TGTGCCAGCAGTTTAAGGGACAGCTTCTATGGCTACACCTTC. This encodes CASSLRDSFYGYTF.

This clone was counted ten times or more. The chain employs TRBV7-2 and TRBJ2-6; unclear D gene. Germline V lookup: CDR1 SGHTA, CDR2 FQGNSA. Trimming took off 4 bases at V and 1 base at J, with 14 bases between the two ends. The CDR3 extends over 17 amino acids. CDR3 amino acids: CASSSEKSSSGANVLTF. As DNA, the CDR3 is TGTGCCAGCAGCTCCGAGAAGTCCTCGTCTGGGGCCAACGTCCTGACTTTC. Using reference TRBV7-2 and TRBJ2-6 for the parts outside the CDR3, the full variable domain is GAGVSQSPSNKVTEKGKDVELRCDPISGHTALYWYRQSLGQGLEFLIYFQGNSAPDKSGLPSDRFSAERTGGSVSTLTIQRTQQEDSAVYLCASSSEKSSSGANVLTFGAGSRLTVL.

This clone was detected ten times or more. This chain's CDR3 is CASSYVRGEKLFF. As DNA, the CDR3 is TGTGCCAGCAGTTACGTTCGAGGGGAAAAACTGTTTTTT. The rearrangement uses TRBV6-2 or TRBV6-3 and TRBJ1-4; D gene uncertain. Trimming left V 2 bases short and J 8 bases short, with 9 bases between. The germline CDR1 and CDR2 sequences are MNHEY and SVGEGT. The CDR3 consists of 13 residues.

About this clone itself: This may be a read error, as it is one base from a much larger clone. The V and J genes are TRBV20-1 and TRBJ2-1; no definite D call. The V and J ends lost 4 bases and 5 bases respectively, with 15 bases between them. Germline-derived CDR1 and CDR2 are DFQATT and SNEGSKA (reference sequence). The CDR3 totals 14 residues. The CDR3 sequence is CSATKGLVNNEQFF. CDR3 DNA sequence: TGCAGTGCTACGAAGGGTCTAGTTAACAATGAGCAGTTCTTC.

Note on this clone: The junction shows a germline mismatch at one end, possibly a read error. The genes are TRBV18 and TRBJ2-7, with D perhaps given as TRBD1 or TRBD2 (5 bases each). This CDR3 comprises 13 residues. Germline CDR1 KGHSH, CDR2 LQKENI. CDR3 protein: CASLQDMLGEHYF. As DNA, the CDR3 is TGTGCCAGCTTGCAGGACATGCTCGGGGAGCATTACTTC.

The rearrangement links TRBV7-3 to TRBJ2-6; no firm D call. This CDR3 is 16 amino acids long. Trimming took 5 bases from V and 0 from J, leaving 11 bases between them. Germline lookup yields CDR1 SGHTA and CDR2 FQGTGA. In DNA form, the CDR3 reads TGTGCCAGCAGCCAACAGAGATCCTCTGGGGCCAACGTCCTGACTTTC. This gives the protein CASSQQRSSGANVLTF.

CDR3 residues: CASGRANYGYTF. The CDR3 coding sequence is TGTGCCAGCGGGAGGGCCAACTATGGCTACACCTTC. This chain connects TRBV28 to TRBJ1-2, with no clear D. V dropped 8 bases and J dropped 2 bases, with 9 bases sitting between them. Germline V gene lookup returns CDR1 MDHEN and CDR2 SYDVKM. This CDR3 is 12 amino acids long.

In the case of this clone: Additional DNA sequences in this sample encode the identical CDR3. CDR3 loop: CASSTWEVGNEQFF. CDR3 nucleotide sequence: TGTGCCAGCAGTACCTGGGAGGTCGGTAATGAGCAGTTCTTC. The chain is built from TRBV6-2 or TRBV6-3 and TRBJ2-1; D is possibly TRBD2 (6 bases). Per the germline V gene, CDR1 is MNHEY and CDR2 is SVGEGT. V lost 5 bases, J lost 7 bases, and 15 bases lay in between. The CDR3 is 14 residues long.

The chain links TRBV5-6 to TRBJ1-2, with 9 bases that match TRBD1. This CDR3 region has 12 residues. Trimming removed 6 bases from V and 4 bases from J; junction bases left unmatched: 1. Germline assignment: CDR1 SGHDT and CDR2 YYEEEE. DNA of the CDR3: TGTGCCAGCACGGGACAGGGCTATGGCTACACCTTC. Protein: CASTGQGYGYTF.

This clone was picked up a small number of times. A much larger clonotype is one base distant, so this may be a read error. This sample also contains other DNA sequences that code for the same CDR3. This chain links TRBV18 with TRBJ2-1; 11 nucleotides align to TRBD2. V dropped 2 bases and J dropped 6; count of bases not matched to a gene: 6. CDR3 length: 16 amino acids. Per the germline V gene, CDR1 is KGHSH and CDR2 is LQKENI. The CDR3 DNA is TGTGCCAGCTCACCATTGGTTACTAGCGGGAGCAATGAGCAGTTCTTC. Its translation: CASSPLVTSGSNEQFF.

This clone showed up just a few times. V gene TRBV30 combines with J gene TRBJ2-3, with D uncertain. Deletions cut 4 bases from V and 3 bases from J, with 14 bases between. The CDR3 contains 14 residues. Germline V CDR1 and CDR2: GTSNPN, SVGIG (reference sequence). This CDR3 is CAWTLGRKTDTQYF. In DNA, the CDR3 is TGTGCCTGGACTCTCGGCAGAAAGACAGATACGCAGTATTTT.

This clone was seen many times. The gene calls are TRBV6-1 and TRBJ2-3; D is unresolved. Trimming removed 6 bases from V and 6 bases from J, with 7 bases in between. Germline V lookup: CDR1 MNHNS, CDR2 SASEGT. The CDR3 is made up of 11 amino acids. CDR3 DNA: TGTGCCAGCAGGAGAGTTGATACGCAGTATTTT. Amino acid sequence: CASRRVDTQYF.

The J gene is TRBJ1-6, the V gene TRBV7-2; no clear D gene. V lost 0 bases to trimming and J lost 3 bases, with 3 bases between them. Germline CDR1 and CDR2: SGHTA and FQGNSA. The CDR3 is made up of 14 amino acids. This chain's CDR3 is CASSLASYNSPLHF. The CDR3, as DNA: TGTGCCAGCAGCTTAGCCAGCTATAATTCACCCCTCCACTTT. The entire variable domain, with the rest obtained from reference TRBV7-2 and TRBJ1-6, is as follows: GAGVSQSPSNKVTEKGKDVELRCDPISGHTALYWYRQSLGQGLEFLIYFQGNSAPDKSGLPSDRFSAERTGGSVSTLTIQRTQQEDSAVYLCASSLASYNSPLHFGNGTRLTVT.

This clone was seen many times. The chain has TRBV14 and TRBJ1-2; no definite D call. CDR1 is SGHDN and CDR2 is FVKESK in the germline V gene. The CDR3 is 13 amino acids. V was shortened by 4 bases and J by 8 bases, with 14 bases between the two germline ends. The CDR3 spells CASSLNTLGGYTF. Written as DNA, the CDR3 is TGTGCCAGCAGCCTCAATACTCTCGGCGGCTACACCTTC. The complete variable domain, with remaining parts taken from reference TRBV14 and TRBJ1-2, reads EAGVTQFPSHSVIEKGQTVTLRCDPISGHDNLYWYRRVMGKEIKFLLHFVKESKQDESGMPNNRFLAERTGGTYSTLKVQPAELEDSGVYFCASSLNTLGGYTFGSGTRLTVV.

This clone has ten or more counts. This chain joins TRBV18 and TRBJ2-4, with D uncertain. Trimming removed 4 bases at V and 0 bases at J, with 13 bases between. This CDR3 has 16 amino acids. CDR1 is KGHSH, CDR2 LQKENI, per germline. The CDR3 coding sequence is TGTGCCAGCTCACAGGAGCCGTTTCTAGCCAAAAACATTCAGTACTTC. Encoded protein: CASSQEPFLAKNIQYF.

This clone was detected ten times or more. This chain uses TRBV28 with TRBJ2-7, with D possibly TRBD1 on 6 matching bases. Per germline, CDR1 MDHEN and CDR2 SYDVKM. V gave up 5 bases and J gave up 6 bases, with 17 bases separating them. The CDR3 length is 14 residues. CDR3 sequence reads: CASSIPGTQGEQYF. CDR3 nucleotide sequence: TGTGCCAGCAGTATACCCGGGACACAAGGCGAGCAGTACTTC.

In this sample, this clone turned up many times. This rearrangement joins TRBV4-1 to TRBJ2-1, with 7 nucleotides matching TRBD1. Germline CDR1 and CDR2: MGHRA and YSYEKL. V was clipped by 4 bases and J by 3 bases; unmatched bases: 6. This CDR3 is built from 15 residues. Here the CDR3 reads CASSLLGTVYNEQFF. In DNA form, the CDR3 reads TGCGCCAGCAGCCTTTTGGGGACAGTCTACAATGAGCAGTTCTTC.

The gene calls are TRBV4-3 and TRBJ2-2, with D unresolved. CDR3 length: 16 amino acids. CDR1 is LGHNA and CDR2 is YSLEER in the germline V gene. Trimming took off 1 base at V and 0 bases at J, with 9 bases between the two ends. CDR3 protein: CASSQVYSSNTGELFF. The CDR3 region has the DNA TGCGCCAGCAGCCAAGTCTACAGTTCGAACACCGGGGAGCTGTTTTTT.

About this clone itself: A read error is possible here, since a much larger clone lies one base away. The rearrangement uses TRBV7-2 and TRBJ2-5; no clear D. V lost 7 bases and J 2 bases, leaving 17 bases between the germline ends. The CDR3 is 15 residues long. The germline V gene has CDR1 SGHTA and CDR2 FQGNSA. The CDR3 sequence is CASILVWAAQETQYF. Written as DNA, the CDR3 is TGTGCCAGCATCCTAGTGTGGGCAGCTCAAGAGACCCAGTACTTC.

This chain uses TRBV27 with TRBJ2-7; D ambiguous. CDR3 size: 13 residues. V lost 3 bases to trimming and J lost 7 bases, with 13 bases between them. Germline values: CDR1 MNHEY, CDR2 SMNVEV (reference sequence). The CDR3 region has the DNA TGTGCCAGCAGTTTGGCAGACAACTTTGAGCAGTACTTC. Amino acid sequence: CASSLADNFEQYF.